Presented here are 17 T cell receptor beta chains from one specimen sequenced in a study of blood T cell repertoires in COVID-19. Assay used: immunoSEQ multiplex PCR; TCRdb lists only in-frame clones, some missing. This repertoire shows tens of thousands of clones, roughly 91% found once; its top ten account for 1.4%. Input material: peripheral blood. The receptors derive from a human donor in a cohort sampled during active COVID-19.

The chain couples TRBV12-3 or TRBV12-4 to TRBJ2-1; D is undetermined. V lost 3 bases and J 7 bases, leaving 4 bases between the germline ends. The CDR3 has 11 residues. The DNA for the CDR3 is TGTGCCAGCAGTTTGGAGAATGAGCAGTTCTTC. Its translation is CASSLENEQFF.

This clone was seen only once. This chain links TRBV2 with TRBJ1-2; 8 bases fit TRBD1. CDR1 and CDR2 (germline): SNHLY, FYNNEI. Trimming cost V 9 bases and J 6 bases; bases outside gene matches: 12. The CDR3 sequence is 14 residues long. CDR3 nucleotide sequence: TGTGCCAGTTCCGGACAGGGTATCTTCCATGGCTACACCTTC. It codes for CASSGQGIFHGYTF.

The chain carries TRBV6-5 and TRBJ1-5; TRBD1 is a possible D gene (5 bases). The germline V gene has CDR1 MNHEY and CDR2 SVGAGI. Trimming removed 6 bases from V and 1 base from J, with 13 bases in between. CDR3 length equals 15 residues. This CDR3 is CASRQGVWSNQPQHF. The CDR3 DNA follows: TGTGCCAGCAGACAAGGGGTTTGGAGCAATCAGCCCCAGCATTTT.

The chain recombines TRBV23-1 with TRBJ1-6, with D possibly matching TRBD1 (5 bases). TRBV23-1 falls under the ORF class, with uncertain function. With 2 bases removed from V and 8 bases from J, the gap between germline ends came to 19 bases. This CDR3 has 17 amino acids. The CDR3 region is CASSQPERDRSDSPLHF. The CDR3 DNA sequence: TGCGCCAGCAGTCAACCTGAGCGGGACCGCAGCGATTCACCCCTCCACTTT.

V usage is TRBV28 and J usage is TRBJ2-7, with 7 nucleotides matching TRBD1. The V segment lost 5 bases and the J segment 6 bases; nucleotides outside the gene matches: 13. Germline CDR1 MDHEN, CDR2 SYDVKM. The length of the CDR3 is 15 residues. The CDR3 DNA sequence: TGTGCCAGCAGTCTATATTCTATCGGGACAGCCGAGCAGTACTTC. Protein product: CASSLYSIGTAEQYF.

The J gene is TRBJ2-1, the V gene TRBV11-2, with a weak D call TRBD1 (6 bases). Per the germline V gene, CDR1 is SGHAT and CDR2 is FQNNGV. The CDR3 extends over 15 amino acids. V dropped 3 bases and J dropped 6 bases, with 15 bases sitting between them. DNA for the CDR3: TGTGCCAGCAGCTTGGTGCGGAGCAGGGGCAATGAGCAGTTCTTC. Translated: CASSLVRSRGNEQFF. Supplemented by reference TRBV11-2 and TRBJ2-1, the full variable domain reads EAGVAQSPRYKIIEKRQSVAFWCNPISGHATLYWYQQILGQGPKLLIQFQNNGVVDDSQLPKDRFSAERLKGVDSTLKIQPAKLEDSAVYLCASSLVRSRGNEQFFGPGTRLTVL.

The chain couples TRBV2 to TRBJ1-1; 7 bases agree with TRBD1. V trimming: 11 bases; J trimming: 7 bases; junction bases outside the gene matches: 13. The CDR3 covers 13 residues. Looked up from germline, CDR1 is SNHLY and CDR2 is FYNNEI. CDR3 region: CACDRAQGGEAFF. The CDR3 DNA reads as TGTGCCTGCGACAGGGCCCAAGGGGGTGAAGCTTTCTTT. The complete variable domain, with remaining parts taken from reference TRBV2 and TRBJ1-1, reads EPEVTQTPSHQVTQMGQEVILRCVPISNHLYFYWYRQILGQKVEFLVSFYNNEISEKSEIFDDQFSVERPDGSNFTLKIRSTKLEDSAMYFCACDRAQGGEAFFGQGTRLTVV.

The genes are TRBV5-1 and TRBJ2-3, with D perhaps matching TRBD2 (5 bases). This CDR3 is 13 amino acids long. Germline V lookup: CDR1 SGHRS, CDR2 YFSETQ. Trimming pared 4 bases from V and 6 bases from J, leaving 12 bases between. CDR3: CASSLTGGDTQYF. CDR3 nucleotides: TGCGCCAGCAGCCTTACCGGAGGTGATACGCAGTATTTT.

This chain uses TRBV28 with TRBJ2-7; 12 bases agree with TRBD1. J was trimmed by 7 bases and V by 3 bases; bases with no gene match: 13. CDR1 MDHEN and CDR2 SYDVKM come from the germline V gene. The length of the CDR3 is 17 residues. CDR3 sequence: CASSFLTPGQGAHEQYF. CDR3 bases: TGTGCCAGCAGTTTCCTTACGCCGGGACAGGGGGCCCATGAGCAGTACTTC.

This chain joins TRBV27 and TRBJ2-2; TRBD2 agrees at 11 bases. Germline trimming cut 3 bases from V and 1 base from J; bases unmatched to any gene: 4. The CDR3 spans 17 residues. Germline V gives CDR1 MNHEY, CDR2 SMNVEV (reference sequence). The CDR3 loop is CASSFTTSGGNTGELFF. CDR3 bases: TGTGCCAGCAGTTTCACCACTAGCGGGGGGAACACCGGGGAGCTGTTTTTT.

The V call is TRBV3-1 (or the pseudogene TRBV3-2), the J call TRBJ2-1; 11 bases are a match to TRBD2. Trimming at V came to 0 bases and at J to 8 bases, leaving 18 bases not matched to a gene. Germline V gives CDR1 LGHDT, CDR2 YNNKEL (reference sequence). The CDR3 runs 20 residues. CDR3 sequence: CASSQDFLRLGLAALHEQFF. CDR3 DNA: TGTGCCAGCAGCCAAGATTTCCTGAGGTTGGGACTAGCGGCCTTGCATGAGCAGTTCTTC.

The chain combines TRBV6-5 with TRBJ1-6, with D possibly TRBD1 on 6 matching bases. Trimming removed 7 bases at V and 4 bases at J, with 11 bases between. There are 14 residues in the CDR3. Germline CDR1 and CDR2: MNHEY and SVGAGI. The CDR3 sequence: CASTEGGYNSPLHF. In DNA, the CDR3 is TGTGCCAGCACAGAAGGGGGATATAATTCACCCCTCCACTTT.

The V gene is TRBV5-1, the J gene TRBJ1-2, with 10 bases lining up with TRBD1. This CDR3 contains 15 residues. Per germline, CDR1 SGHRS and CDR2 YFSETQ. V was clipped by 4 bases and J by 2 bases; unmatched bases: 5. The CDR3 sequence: CASSTGTGENYGYTF. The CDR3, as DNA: TGCGCCAGCAGCACCGGGACAGGGGAAAACTATGGCTACACCTTC. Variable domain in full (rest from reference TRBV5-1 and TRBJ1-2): KAGVTQTPRYLIKTRGQQVTLSCSPISGHRSVSWYQQTPGQGLQFLFEYFSETQRNKGNFPGRFSGRQFSNSRSEMNVSTLELGDSALYLCASSTGTGENYGYTFGSGTRLTVV.

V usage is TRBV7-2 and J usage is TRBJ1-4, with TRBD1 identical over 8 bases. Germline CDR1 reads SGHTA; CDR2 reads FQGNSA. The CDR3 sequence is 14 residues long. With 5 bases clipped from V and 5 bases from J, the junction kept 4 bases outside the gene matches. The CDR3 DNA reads TGTGCCAGCAGCGTTGGGACAGGAAATGAAAAACTGTTTTTT. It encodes CASSVGTGNEKLFF. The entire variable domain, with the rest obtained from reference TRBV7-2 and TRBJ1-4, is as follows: GAGVSQSPSNKVTEKGKDVELRCDPISGHTALYWYRQSLGQGLEFLIYFQGNSAPDKSGLPSDRFSAERTGGSVSTLTIQRTQQEDSAVYLCASSVGTGNEKLFFGSGTQLSVL.

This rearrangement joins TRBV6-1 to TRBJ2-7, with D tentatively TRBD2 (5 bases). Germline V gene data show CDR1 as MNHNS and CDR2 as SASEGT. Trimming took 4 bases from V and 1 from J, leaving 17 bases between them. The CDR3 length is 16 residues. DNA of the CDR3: TGTGCCAGCAGTGGAATAGGGAGATTGTCTTCCTACGAGCAGTACGTC. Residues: CASSGIGRLSSYEQYV.

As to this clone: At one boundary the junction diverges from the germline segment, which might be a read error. The CDR3 DNA is TGTGCCAGCAGTTACGGTGTGGACTACGCGCAGTACTTC. It specifies CASSYGVDYAQYF. The chain has TRBV6-6 and TRBJ2-7, with D maybe TRBD2 (6 bases). Per germline, CDR1 MNHNY and CDR2 SVGAGI (reference sequence). CDR3 length: 13 residues.

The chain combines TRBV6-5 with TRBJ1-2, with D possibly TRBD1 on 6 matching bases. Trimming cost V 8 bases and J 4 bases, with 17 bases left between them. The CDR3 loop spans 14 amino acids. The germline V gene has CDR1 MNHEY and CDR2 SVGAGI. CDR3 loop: CASGRGGKVYGYTF. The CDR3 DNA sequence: TGTGCCAGCGGTCGGGGGGGCAAGGTCTATGGCTACACCTTC.